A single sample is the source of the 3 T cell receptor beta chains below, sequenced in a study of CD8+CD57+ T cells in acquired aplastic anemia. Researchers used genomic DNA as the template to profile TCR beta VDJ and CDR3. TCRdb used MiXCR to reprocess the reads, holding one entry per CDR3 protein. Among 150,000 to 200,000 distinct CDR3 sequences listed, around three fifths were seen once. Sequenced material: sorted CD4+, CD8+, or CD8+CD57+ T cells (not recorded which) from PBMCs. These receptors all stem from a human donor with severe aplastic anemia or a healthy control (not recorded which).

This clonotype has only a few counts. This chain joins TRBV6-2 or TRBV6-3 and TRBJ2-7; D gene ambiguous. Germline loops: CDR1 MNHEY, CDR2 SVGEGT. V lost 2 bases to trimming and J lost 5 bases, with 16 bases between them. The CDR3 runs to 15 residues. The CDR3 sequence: CASSYNRNLENEQYF. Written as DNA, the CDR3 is TGTGCCAGCAGTTACAACCGAAACTTAGAGAACGAGCAGTACTTC.

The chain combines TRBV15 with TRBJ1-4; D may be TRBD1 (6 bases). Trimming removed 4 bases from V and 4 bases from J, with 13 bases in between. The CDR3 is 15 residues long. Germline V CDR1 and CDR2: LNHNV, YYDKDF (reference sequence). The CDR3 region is CATSIGTSNNEKLFF. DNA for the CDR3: TGTGCCACCAGCATTGGGACAAGTAATAATGAAAAACTGTTTTTT.

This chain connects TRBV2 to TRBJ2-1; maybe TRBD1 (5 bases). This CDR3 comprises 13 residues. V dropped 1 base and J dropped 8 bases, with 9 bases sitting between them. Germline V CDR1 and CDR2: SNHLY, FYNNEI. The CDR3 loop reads CASSEDRLDEQFF. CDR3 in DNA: TGTGCCAGCAGTGAAGACAGGCTGGATGAGCAGTTCTTC.